One and the same sample provided the 13 T cell receptor beta chains below, sequenced in a study of shared clonotypes between healthy human individuals. The protocol was immunoSEQ multiplex PCR, while the TCRdb copy is restricted to in-frame clones and leaves out a portion. Of more than 2 million clones in the sample, more than 90% were seen once. The sequencing input was naive CD4+ T cells sorted from blood. This sample's subset: CD45RA+ positively selected. The receptors shown here come from a man aged 18 to 29 in good health.

CDR3 coding DNA: TGTGCCTGGAGTGTAAATCCCACTGAAGCTTTCTTT. This codes for CAWSVNPTEAFF. V and J are TRBV30 and TRBJ1-1; D gene unclear. CDR3 length equals 12 residues. V lost 0 bases and J lost 4, with 6 bases in between. Germline V CDR1 and CDR2: GTSNPN, SVGIG (reference sequence).

This clone was seen once. V gene TRBV7-2 combines with J gene TRBJ2-5; 8 bases match TRBD2. Trimming removed 10 bases from V and 5 bases from J; junction bases left unmatched: 24. The germline gives CDR1 SGHTA, CDR2 FQGNSA. The CDR3 is 18 amino acids. Here the CDR3 reads CAITAGRLWGREGETQYF. CDR3 in DNA: TGTGCCATTACGGCGGGCCGGTTATGGGGCCGGGAGGGGGAGACCCAGTACTTC.

This rearrangement joins TRBV7-9 to TRBJ1-1; D not certain. Germline loops: CDR1 SEHNR, CDR2 FQNEAQ (reference sequence). The CDR3 spans 15 residues. V was pared by 5 bases and J by 4 bases, with 17 bases between. CDR3 in amino acids: CASSPLEGWATEAFF. CDR3 bases: TGTGCCAGCAGCCCCCTTGAGGGTTGGGCCACTGAAGCTTTCTTT.

The CDR3: CASSRGDDYGYTF. The CDR3 nucleotides are TGCGCCAGCAGCCGGGGTGATGACTATGGCTACACCTTC. The J gene is TRBJ1-2, the V gene TRBV5-1; D gene uncertain. The CDR3 runs 13 residues. Germline V gene data show CDR1 as SGHRS and CDR2 as YFSETQ. V lost 4 bases and J lost 3, with 10 bases in between.

The chain recombines TRBV7-2 with TRBJ2-3; either TRBD1 or TRBD2 may supply D (5 bases each). The CDR3 is 15 residues long. Trimming took off 2 bases at V and 3 bases at J, with 12 bases between the two ends. Germline CDR1 reads SGHTA; CDR2 reads FQGNSA. The CDR3 here is CASSLRGPGTDTQYF. Written as DNA, the CDR3 is TGTGCCAGCAGCTTAAGGGGACCGGGAACAGATACGCAGTATTTT. Full variable domain (rest looked up from reference TRBV7-2 and TRBJ2-3): GAGVSQSPSNKVTEKGKDVELRCDPISGHTALYWYRQSLGQGLEFLIYFQGNSAPDKSGLPSDRFSAERTGGSVSTLTIQRTQQEDSAVYLCASSLRGPGTDTQYFGPGTRLTVL.

V gene TRBV4-2 combines with J gene TRBJ1-5; 9 bases fit TRBD1. Losses at the gene ends were 0 bases for V and 6 bases for J; bases not matched to a gene: 9. The CDR3 is 17 residues long. Per the germline V gene, CDR1 is LGHNA and CDR2 is YNFKEQ. The CDR3 here is CASSQDNLGQGIQPQHF. The CDR3 DNA reads as TGTGCCAGCAGCCAAGACAACCTGGGACAGGGAATTCAGCCCCAGCATTTT.

The V and J genes are TRBV2 and TRBJ1-5; weak D call: TRBD1 (6 bases). Germline V gene data show CDR1 as SNHLY and CDR2 as FYNNEI. V lost 5 bases and J lost 11, with 13 bases in between. There are 12 residues in the CDR3. The CDR3 protein is CASSQGIRSQHF. CDR3 coding DNA: TGTGCCAGCAGTCAGGGGATCAGGTCCCAGCATTTT.

This chain joins TRBV10-1 and TRBJ2-4, with D perhaps matching TRBD2 (6 bases). With 5 bases removed from V and 1 base from J, the gap between germline ends came to 24 bases. Germline-derived CDR1 and CDR2 are WNHNN and SYGVQD (reference sequence). The CDR3 extends over 19 amino acids. The CDR3 DNA follows: TGCGCCAGCAGTTCTACCAAGAATCCGGCTAGCGTGGCCAAAAACATTCAGTACTTC. This codes for CASSSTKNPASVAKNIQYF.

The chain couples TRBV5-4 to TRBJ2-7, with TRBD2 matching over 10 bases. Germline CDR1 reads SGHNT; CDR2 reads YYREEE (reference sequence). This CDR3 comprises 14 residues. The V gene end was trimmed by 4 bases and the J gene end by 3 bases; junction bases not matched to a gene: 4. The CDR3 coding sequence is TGTGCCAGCAGCCCCGGGACTAGCGTCTACGAGCAGTACTTC. Its protein product is CASSPGTSVYEQYF.

This clone has more than one count but fewer than ten. The J gene is TRBJ2-5, the V gene TRBV10-1; possibly TRBD2 for D (6 bases). Germline CDR1 WNHNN, CDR2 SYGVQD (reference sequence). The CDR3 spans 14 residues. With 3 bases removed from V and 1 base from J, the gap between germline ends came to 9 bases. Here the CDR3 reads CASSDGAGQETQYF. The DNA for the CDR3 is TGCGCCAGCAGTGATGGAGCGGGCCAAGAGACCCAGTACTTC.

The chain employs TRBV6-1 and TRBJ2-3, with 8 bases aligning to TRBD2. CDR1 and CDR2 (germline): MNHNS, SASEGT. V lost 9 bases and J lost 6; bases outside the gene matches: 14. The CDR3 runs to 15 residues. CDR3 residues: CASTRGGAGEDTQYF. The CDR3 region has the DNA TGTGCCAGTACGAGGGGGGGAGCGGGGGAGGATACGCAGTATTTT.

This clone has a single count. The CDR3 region has the DNA TGTGCCTGGAGGGGGGGACAGCTTAACTATGGCTACACCTTC. Amino acid sequence: CAWRGGQLNYGYTF. The rearrangement links TRBV30 to TRBJ1-2; 7 positions agree with TRBD1. The CDR3 sequence is 14 residues long. The germline V gene has CDR1 GTSNPN and CDR2 SVGIG (reference sequence). Trimming removed 3 bases from V and 1 base from J; junction bases left unmatched: 5.

V and J are TRBV11-3 and TRBJ2-7; the D gene could be TRBD1 or TRBD2 (5 bases each). The germline CDR1 and CDR2 sequences are SGHNT and YENEEA. The V and J ends lost 5 bases and 4 bases respectively, with 12 bases between them. CDR3 length: 13 amino acids. The CDR3 coding sequence is TGTGCCAGCAGCCAGAGGGGTGTTTACGAGCAGTACTTC. Protein product: CASSQRGVYEQYF.